The sequence of this TCR beta chain was determined in a study of vaccination and CD4 T cells after COVID-19 (dated by TCRdb to between 2021 and 2024). Broadly, across the study: Every convalescent patient had a positive nasal swab PCR test for SARS-CoV-2, with mild disease in 8 to 10 patients and severe disease in one. In ten to eleven COVID-19 convalescent patients and several infection-naive healthy vaccine recipients, the spike-specific CD4+ TCR repertoire before mRNA vaccination was compared with the repertoire after mRNA vaccination. Post-COVID blood samples were collected from convalescent patients a median of approximately 93 days after diagnosis, with a range of about 35 to 161 days. The cultures were stimulated with overlapping spike peptide pools from SARS-CoV-2 and from the common cold coronaviruses HCoV-NL63, HCoV-OC43 and HCoV-229E. Control cultures used a CEFX viral epitope pool as positive control, an HIV-1 Nef peptide pool as negative control, or no peptide. Each participant got two doses of either the Pfizer-BioNTech BNT162b2 vaccine (n=8) or the Moderna mRNA-1273 vaccine (n=2). The convalescent cohort included six males and four females, with two Hispanic individuals, seven Caucasians, two Asians and one multiracial person. The time from the second vaccine dose to post-vaccine blood sampling had a median of around 72 days and ranged from about 14 to 241 days.

Summary of the overall study and its limitations: The median number of SARS-CoV-2-reactive clonotypes rose from 21 after infection to roughly 38 after vaccination, but the change was not significant. Relatively few convalescent patients were included in the study, and early timepoints after natural infection were not analyzed. Of the vaccine-specific clones in convalescent patients, 304 of 307, or nearly all, reacted only to SARS-CoV-2 spike and did not cross-react with common cold coronaviruses. In convalescent patients, a median around 85% of post-vaccine SARS-CoV-2-reactive clones were detected only after vaccination, and vaccine-specific priming was suggested by this finding.

Libraries were prepared through PCR. TCR sequencing of DNA from cultured CD4+ T cells used the Oncomine TCR Beta short-read assay at the Johns Hopkins FTIC core. The QIAamp micro DNA kit was used to extract genomic DNA from the cultured CD4+ T cells. Oncomine TCR Beta libraries made from cultured CD4+ T cells were pooled using unique dual indexes and sequenced on an Illumina iSeq 100. As for how the authors treated the data: Non-productive sequences were filtered out, and CDR3s that did not start with C, did not end with F or W, or were shorter than 7 amino acids were discarded. Antigen-specific clonotypes were identified using the MANAFEST web application through comparison of peptide-stimulated wells with reference and other culture wells. For a clone to be called positive, the clone needed an FDR below 0.05, an odds ratio above 5, and a productive frequency above 0.1% in at least two of three replicate wells. A clonotype counted as cross-reactive if it showed significant expansion both in the SARS-CoV-2 spike wells and in at least one common cold coronavirus spike condition. Using R version 3.6.1, CDR3 homology was evaluated through Levenshtein distances (stringdist) along with unrooted phylogenetic trees (ape). The public reads were quality trimmed at Q25 with fastp and then assembled into clones with MiXCR by TCRdb, keeping productive beta chains. Each CDR3 protein gets just one entry, which takes the most common genes and DNA from the rows behind it. TCRdb, rather than the study authors, made the V and J calls. The sample yields 20,000 to 25,000 distinct CDR3 sequences; 50% were counted once. Approximately 9.4% of the sample is in the top ten clones.

Reading the label with the study, this specimen's treatment or condition is: approximately nine-day PBMC culture with coronavirus spike peptide pools or control peptides (ViraFEST assay). The study used the ViraFEST assay, which expanded antigen-specific T cells with peptide pools and then identified expanded clonotypes by TCR sequencing. Positive SARS-CoV-2 PCR tests in the convalescent patients dated from March to December 2020, before Alpha, Beta and Delta variants emerged in the United States. Roughly 2 million PBMCs per well were cultured in IMDM with approximately 4.9% human AB serum and 9 to 10 IU/ml IL-2, plus 10 ug/ml peptide pools. On days 3 and 7, half of the culture medium was replaced with fresh IL-2-containing medium. Once the cells had been in culture for about 10 days, the EasySep CD4+ T cell isolation kit was used to isolate CD4+ T cells by negative selection. PBMCs were separated from whole blood using Ficoll-Paque Plus gradient centrifugation and then either used fresh or cryopreserved at -140C. Culture conditions were generally each tested in triplicate wells.

On this clonotype: This receptor's antigen is unknown. No base-level quality is on record; no much larger clone is a single base apart.

CDR1 LGHDT and CDR2 YNNKEL were looked up in the germline V gene (reference sequence). Measured from the cysteine to the phenylalanine, the CDR3 is 14 residues long. Only the CDR3 region is kept as DNA, spanning 42 bases read in frame from base 1. V and J are trimmed by 4 bases and 8 bases, and the gene matches miss 8 bases of the junction. The sequence links TRBV3-1 to TRBJ1-5, and TRBD1 matches 7 of the central bases. Material for sequencing was CD4+ T cells from blood, cultured in vitro. This receptor was taken from a human donor who had recovered from COVID-19. The sequenced DNA: TGTGCCAGCAGCCTTAGACAGGGTGCAAAGCCCCAGCATTTT. This gives the protein CASSLRQGAKPQHF.